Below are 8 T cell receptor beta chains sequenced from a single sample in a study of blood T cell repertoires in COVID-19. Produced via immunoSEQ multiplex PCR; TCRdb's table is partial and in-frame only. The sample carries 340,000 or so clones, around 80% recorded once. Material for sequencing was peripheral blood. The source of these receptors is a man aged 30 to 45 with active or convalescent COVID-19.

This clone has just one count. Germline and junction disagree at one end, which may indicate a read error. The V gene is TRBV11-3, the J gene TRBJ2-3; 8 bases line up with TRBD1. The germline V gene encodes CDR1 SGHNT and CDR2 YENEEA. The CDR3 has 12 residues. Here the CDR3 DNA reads TGTGCCAGCAGCCCAGGACAGGGCAAGGCAGATTTT. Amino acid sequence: CASSPGQGKADF.

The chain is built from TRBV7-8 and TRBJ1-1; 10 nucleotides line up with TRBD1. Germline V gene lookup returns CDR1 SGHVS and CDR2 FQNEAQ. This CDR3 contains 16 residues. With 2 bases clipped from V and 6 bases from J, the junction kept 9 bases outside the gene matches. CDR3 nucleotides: TGTGCCAGCAGCTTAAGGAGGGACAGGGGATCTGCTGAAGCTTTCTTT. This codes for CASSLRRDRGSAEAFF.

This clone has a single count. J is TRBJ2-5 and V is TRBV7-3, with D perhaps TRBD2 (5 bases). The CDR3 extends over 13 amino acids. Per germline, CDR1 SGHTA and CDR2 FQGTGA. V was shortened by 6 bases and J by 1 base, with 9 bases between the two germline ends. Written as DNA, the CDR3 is TGTGCCAGCAGTTTGGACTTCCAAGAGACCCAGTACTTC. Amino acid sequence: CASSLDFQETQYF.

The CDR3 loop reads CASSLQGAGANVLTF. The CDR3 nucleotides read TGTGCCAGCAGCTTACAGGGGGCCGGGGCCAACGTCCTGACTTTC. The chain couples TRBV7-6 to TRBJ2-6; 8 nucleotides line up with TRBD1. The CDR3 contains 15 residues. V shed 2 bases, J shed 4 bases, and the junction held 1 base outside the gene matches. CDR1 and CDR2 (germline): SGHVS, FNYEAQ.

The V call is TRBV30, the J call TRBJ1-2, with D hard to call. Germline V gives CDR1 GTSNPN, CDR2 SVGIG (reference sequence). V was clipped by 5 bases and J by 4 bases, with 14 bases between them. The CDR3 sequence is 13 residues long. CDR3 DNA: TGTGCCTGGGAGACGGAGACCTCCTATGGCTACACCTTC. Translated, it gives CAWETETSYGYTF. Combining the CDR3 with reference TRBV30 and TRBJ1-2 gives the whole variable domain SQTIHQWPATLVQPVGSPLSLECTVEGTSNPNLYWYRQAAGRGLQLLFYSVGIGQISSEVPQNLSASRPQDRQFILSSKKLLLSDSGFYLCAWETETSYGYTFGSGTRLTVV.

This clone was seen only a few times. CDR3 nucleotides: TGTGCCACCAGTGGGTACAGGGGGCCTAACTATGGCTACACCTTC. Its translation: CATSGYRGPNYGYTF. The chain links TRBV24-1 to TRBJ1-2; 9 bases align to TRBD1. CDR3 size: 15 residues. Trimming cost V 5 bases and J 0 bases; bases outside gene matches: 3. Germline V gives CDR1 KGHDR, CDR2 SFDVKD.

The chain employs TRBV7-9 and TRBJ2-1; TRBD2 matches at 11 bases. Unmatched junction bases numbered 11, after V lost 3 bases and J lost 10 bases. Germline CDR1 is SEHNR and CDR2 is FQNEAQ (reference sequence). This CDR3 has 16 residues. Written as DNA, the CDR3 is TGTGCCAGCAGCTTGGGGGGGACTAGCGGACCACCAGAGCAGTTCTTC. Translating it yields CASSLGGTSGPPEQFF.

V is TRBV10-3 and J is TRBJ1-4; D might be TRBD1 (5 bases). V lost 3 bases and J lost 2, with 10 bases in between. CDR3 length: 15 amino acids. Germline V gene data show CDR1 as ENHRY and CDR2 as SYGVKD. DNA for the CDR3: TGTGCCATCAGTGACCAGACAGAGACTAATGAAAAACTGTTTTTT. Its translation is CAISDQTETNEKLFF.